This T cell receptor (beta chain) was identified in a study of shared clonotypes between healthy human individuals. About the study: Donor ages ranged 18 to 49 years: a couple of women, a few men. CD4 naive cells filled three plates per donor, CD4 memory three, CD8 naive two and CD8 memory one.

A word on this clone: The antigen is not known.

Notes on the study in general: Shared across four donors were roughly 5% of the naive CD4 clonotypes.

The germline CDR1 and CDR2 sequences are MDHEN and SYDVKM. The CDR3 consists of 15 residues. Between the trimmed V and J ends, which lost 6 bases and 0 bases, there was a span of 12 bases. Positive CCR7 selection of CD45RO-negative cells yielded the naive CD8 cells, and terminally differentiated effector memory CD45RA+ cells were excluded. Libraries were prepared by immunoSEQ multiplex PCR; TCRdb keeps only in-frame clonotypes and omits some of them. The data contain approximately 600,000 clones, approximately 96% of them singletons. The sequenced sample consisted of naive CD8+ T cells sorted from blood. The source of this sequence is a woman aged 30 to 39 in good health. The rearrangement links TRBV28 to TRBJ2-1; D might be TRBD1 (5 bases). The CDR3 sequence is CASSRDRSSYNEQFF. CDR3 sequence (DNA): TGTGCCAGCAGCCGAGACAGAAGCTCCTACAATGAGCAGTTCTTC.